This T cell receptor (beta chain) stems from a study of cytomegalovirus exposure and HLA in healthy donors. Study results and limitations: Some TCR beta chains (roughly 160 of them) were listed as cytomegalovirus-associated.

The CDR3 spans 20 residues. Regarding this clone: Its target is not known.

Amplification used 60 Vbeta primers and 13 Jbeta primers. As originally analysed: In a later analysis, roughly 86 million unique TCR beta chains included roughly 11 million shared by two or more donors. Sequencing was performed with immunoSEQ multiplex PCR; in TCRdb, only in-frame clones are kept and a portion is missing. The V and J calls and clone size were taken over from that table, and D and trimming were inferred from the DNA. This sample has some 180,000 clones; about 86% occur once, and the top ten carry 1.7%. The receptor comes from a man aged 35 to 55 in good health and CMV-seropositive. The chain recombines TRBV21-1 with TRBJ2-1; TRBD2 is the table's D call and was not checked against the DNA. TRBV21-1 is given as a pseudogene. Sequencing was performed on PBMCs. For the CDR3, the DNA is TGTGCCAGCAGCAAAGCAAAGGTGGCGGGAGGGGTCCCTACCTACAATGAGCAGTTCTTC. Translation gives CASSKAKVAGGVPTYNEQFF.